This TCR beta chain emerged from a study of lymphopenia after photon versus proton radiotherapy. Clones were read by immunoSEQ multiplex PCR, and TCRdb kept only the in-frame ones, dropping some. In the table there are about 45,000 clones, approximately 85% of which are singletons. Per the germline V gene, CDR1 is MGHRA and CDR2 is YSYEKL. The ends were cut back, 0 bases at V and 6 bases at J, with 12 bases in the middle. This CDR3 comprises 16 residues. The specimen was peripheral blood, collected from a patient treated with photon-based radiotherapy. The source of this sequence is a man aged 35 to 55 with gastric cancer. J is TRBJ1-6 and V is TRBV4-1, with no clear D. The CDR3 protein is CASSQEAVKLNSPLHF. DNA of the CDR3: TGCGCCAGCAGCCAAGAGGCCGTAAAGCTTAATTCACCCCTCCACTTT.